What follows is one T cell receptor beta chain and its context. This sample stems from a study of CD4+ T cells in melanoma. Here immunoSEQ multiplex PCR was the method, and the copy in TCRdb shows in-frame clones only, minus some. The sample lists about 140,000 clones, about 90% occurring once. The ends were cut back, 0 bases at V and 4 bases at J, with 14 bases in the middle. This CDR3 is 16 amino acids long. CDR1 and CDR2 from the germline V gene are KGHSH and LQKENI. The chain is built from TRBV18 and TRBJ2-3; the D gene is possibly TRBD2 (6 bases). This clonotype originated in a human donor with melanoma. The DNA of the CDR3 is TGTGCCAGCTCACCACCTACGGCGGGGATTGCAGATACGCAGTATTTT. Protein product: CASSPPTAGIADTQYF.